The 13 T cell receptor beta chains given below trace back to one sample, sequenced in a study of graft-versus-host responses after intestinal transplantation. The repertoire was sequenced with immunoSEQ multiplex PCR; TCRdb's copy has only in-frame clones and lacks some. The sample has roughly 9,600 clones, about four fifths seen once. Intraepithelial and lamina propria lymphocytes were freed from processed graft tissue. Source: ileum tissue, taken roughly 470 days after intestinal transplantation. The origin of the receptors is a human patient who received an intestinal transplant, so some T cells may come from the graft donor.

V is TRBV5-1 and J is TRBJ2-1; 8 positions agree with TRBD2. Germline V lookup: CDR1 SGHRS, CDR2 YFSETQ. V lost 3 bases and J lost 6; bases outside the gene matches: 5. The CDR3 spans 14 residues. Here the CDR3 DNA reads TGCGCCAGCAGCTCGGGACTAGAAGGCAATGAGCAGTTCTTC. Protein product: CASSSGLEGNEQFF.

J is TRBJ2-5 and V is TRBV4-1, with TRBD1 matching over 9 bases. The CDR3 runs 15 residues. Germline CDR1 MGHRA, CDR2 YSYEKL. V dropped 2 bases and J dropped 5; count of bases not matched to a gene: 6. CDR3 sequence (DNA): TGCGCCAGCAGCCAATCAACAGGGGGCGGGGAGACCCAGTACTTC. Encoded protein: CASSQSTGGGETQYF.

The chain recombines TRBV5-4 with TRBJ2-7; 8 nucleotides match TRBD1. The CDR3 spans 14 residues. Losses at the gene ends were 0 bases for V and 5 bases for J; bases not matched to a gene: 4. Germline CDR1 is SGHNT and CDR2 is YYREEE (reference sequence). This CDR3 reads CASSLENRGNEQYF. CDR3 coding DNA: TGTGCCAGCAGCTTGGAGAACAGGGGGAACGAGCAGTACTTC.

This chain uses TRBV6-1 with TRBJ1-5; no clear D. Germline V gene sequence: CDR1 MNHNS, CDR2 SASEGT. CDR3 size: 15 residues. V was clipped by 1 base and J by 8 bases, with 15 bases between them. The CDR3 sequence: CASSEVQSSVEPQHF. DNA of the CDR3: TGTGCCAGCAGTGAAGTACAGTCCAGCGTAGAGCCCCAGCATTTT.

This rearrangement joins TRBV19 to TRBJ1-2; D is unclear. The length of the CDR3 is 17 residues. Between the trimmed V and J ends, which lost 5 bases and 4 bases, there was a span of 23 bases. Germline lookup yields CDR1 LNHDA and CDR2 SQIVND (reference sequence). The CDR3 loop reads CASSWLEANRKTYGYTF. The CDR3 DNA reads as TGTGCCAGTAGTTGGCTGGAGGCAAATCGAAAGACCTATGGCTACACCTTC.

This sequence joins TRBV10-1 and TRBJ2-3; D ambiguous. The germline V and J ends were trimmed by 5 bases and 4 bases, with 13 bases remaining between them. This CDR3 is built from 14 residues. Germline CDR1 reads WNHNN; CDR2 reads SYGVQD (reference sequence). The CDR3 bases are TGCGCCAGCAGTATCTCGGTCGTCCCAGATACGCAGTATTTT. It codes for CASSISVVPDTQYF.

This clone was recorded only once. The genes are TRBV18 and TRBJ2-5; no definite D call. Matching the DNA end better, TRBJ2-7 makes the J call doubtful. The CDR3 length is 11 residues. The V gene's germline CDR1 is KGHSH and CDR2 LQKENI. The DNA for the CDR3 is TGTGCCAGCTCACCGCTTTACGAGCAGTACTTC. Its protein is CASSPLYEQYF.

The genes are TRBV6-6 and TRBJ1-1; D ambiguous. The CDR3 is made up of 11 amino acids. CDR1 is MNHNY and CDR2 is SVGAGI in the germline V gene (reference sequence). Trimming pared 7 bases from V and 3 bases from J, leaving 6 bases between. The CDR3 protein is CASILYTEAFF. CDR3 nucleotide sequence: TGTGCCAGCATCCTGTACACTGAAGCTTTCTTT.

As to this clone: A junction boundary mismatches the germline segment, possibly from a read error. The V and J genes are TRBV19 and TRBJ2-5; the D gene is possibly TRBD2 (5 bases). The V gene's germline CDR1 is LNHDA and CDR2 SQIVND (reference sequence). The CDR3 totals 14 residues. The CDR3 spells CASKGIGNQGTQYF. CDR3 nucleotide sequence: TGTGCCAGTAAGGGCATCGGGAACCAAGGGACCCAGTACTTC. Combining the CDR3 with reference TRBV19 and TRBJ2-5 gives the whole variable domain DGGITQSPKYLFRKEGQNVTLSCEQNLNHDAMYWYRQDPGQGLRLIYYSQIVNDFQKGDIAEGYSVSREKKESFPLTVTSAQKNPTAFYLCASKGIGNQGTQYFGPGTRLLVL.

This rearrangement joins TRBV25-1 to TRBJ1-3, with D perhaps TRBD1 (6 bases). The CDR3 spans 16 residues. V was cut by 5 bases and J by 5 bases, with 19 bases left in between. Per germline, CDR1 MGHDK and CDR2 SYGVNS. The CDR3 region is CASSPPVGGGRNTIYF. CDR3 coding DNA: TGTGCCAGCAGTCCTCCGGTAGGGGGGGGAAGAAACACCATATATTTT.

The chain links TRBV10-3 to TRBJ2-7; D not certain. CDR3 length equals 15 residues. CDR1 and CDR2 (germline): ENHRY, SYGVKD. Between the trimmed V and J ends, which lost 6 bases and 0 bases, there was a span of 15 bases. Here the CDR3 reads CAIRSSIPNSYEQYF. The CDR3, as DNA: TGTGCCATCAGGAGTTCTATACCCAACTCCTACGAGCAGTACTTC.

The CDR3 region has the DNA TGTGCCAGCAGCCTTTCAATCGCCTCTGGAAACACCATATATTTT. Amino acids: CASSLSIASGNTIYF. The chain uses TRBV4-2 and TRBJ1-3; D uncertain. The germline V gene has CDR1 LGHNA and CDR2 YNFKEQ. The CDR3 loop spans 15 amino acids. Trimming took 4 bases from V and 0 from J, leaving 10 bases between them.

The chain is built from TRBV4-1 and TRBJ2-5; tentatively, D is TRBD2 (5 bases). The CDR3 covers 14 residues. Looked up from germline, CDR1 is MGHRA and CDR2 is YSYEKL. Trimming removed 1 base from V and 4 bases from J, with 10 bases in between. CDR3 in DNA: TGCGCCAGCAGCCAAGTGGCTAGCCGAGAGACCCAGTACTTC. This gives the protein CASSQVASRETQYF.